One and the same sample provided the 19 T cell receptor beta chains below, sequenced in a study of cytomegalovirus exposure and HLA in healthy donors. This PCR relied on a set of 60 Vbeta primers and 13 Jbeta primers. Libraries were prepared by immunoSEQ multiplex PCR; TCRdb keeps only in-frame clonotypes and omits some of them. The sample holds 150,000 to 200,000 clones, about three quarters seen once. The sequenced material came from PBMCs. These receptors all come from a woman aged 40 to 50 in good health and CMV-seropositive.

The sample holds a few counts of this clone. V is TRBV4-3 and J is TRBJ2-2, with a tentative D call TRBD2 (6 bases). V was clipped by 5 bases and J by 0 bases, with 16 bases between them. In germline, CDR1 is LGHNA, CDR2 YSLEER. This CDR3 comprises 17 residues. This CDR3 reads CASSDGTGGANTGELFF. CDR3 bases: TGCGCCAGCAGCGATGGGACTGGCGGGGCGAACACCGGGGAGCTGTTTTTT.

J is TRBJ1-2 and V is TRBV2, with 12 nucleotides matching TRBD1. There are 15 residues in the CDR3. CDR1 is SNHLY and CDR2 is FYNNEI in the germline V gene. With V trimmed by 6 bases and J by 4 bases, 6 bases remained unmatched. The CDR3 DNA sequence: TGTGCCAGCAGGGCCGGGACAGGGGGCGGCTATGGCTACACCTTC. It is translated as CASRAGTGGGYGYTF.

This CDR3 reads CASSLAGQGTYEQYF. CDR3 nucleotides: TGTGCCAGCAGCTTGGCCGGACAGGGGACCTACGAGCAGTACTTC. The gene calls are TRBV5-6 and TRBJ2-7, with 9 bases that match TRBD1. The CDR3 sequence is 15 residues long. Trimming cost V 0 bases and J 2 bases; bases outside gene matches: 3. Germline V gives CDR1 SGHDT, CDR2 YYEEEE.

There are a few counts of this clone. The chain links TRBV12-5 to TRBJ2-3; no firm D call. The CDR3 covers 14 residues. Trimming left V 6 bases short and J 0 bases short, with 10 bases between. CDR1 and CDR2 (germline): LGHNT, FRNRAP. CDR3 DNA: TGTGCTAGTGGCCCTCCCTCTAGCACAGATACGCAGTATTTT. Amino acids: CASGPPSSTDTQYF.

The V gene is TRBV6-1, the J gene TRBJ2-3, with TRBD2 as a possible D gene (5 bases). V shed 7 bases and J shed 2 bases, with 16 bases lying between them. Looked up from germline, CDR1 is MNHNS and CDR2 is SASEGT. This CDR3 contains 15 residues. In DNA, the CDR3 is TGTGCCAGCAAACCGGGATCTCAGAACACAGATACGCAGTATTTT. Encoded protein: CASKPGSQNTDTQYF.

This clone was observed a handful of times. The chain carries TRBV2 and TRBJ1-3; no clear D gene. V shed 3 bases and J shed 3 bases, with 12 bases lying between them. CDR3 length equals 15 residues. Germline CDR1 reads SNHLY; CDR2 reads FYNNEI. CDR3 in amino acids: CASSEGGQNGNTIYF. In DNA form, the CDR3 reads TGTGCCAGCAGTGAGGGTGGGCAAAATGGAAACACCATATATTTT.

V usage is TRBV5-6 and J usage is TRBJ2-1; 9 bases are a match to TRBD2. V was clipped by 4 bases and J by 9 bases; unmatched bases: 11. Germline V CDR1 and CDR2: SGHDT, YYEEEE. The CDR3 is 15 amino acids. The CDR3 is CASSLLGGGALEQFF. In DNA, the CDR3 is TGTGCCAGCAGCCTCCTTGGCGGGGGGGCCCTTGAGCAGTTCTTC.

The chain combines TRBV29-1 with TRBJ2-1; tentative D call: TRBD2 (7 bases). In germline, CDR1 is SQVTM, CDR2 ANQGSEA. The V end was cut by 2 bases, the J end by 9 bases, with 11 bases between. The CDR3 is 12 amino acids. The CDR3 here is CSVERGAGEQFF. CDR3 nucleotides: TGCAGCGTTGAACGGGGGGCTGGTGAGCAGTTCTTC.

This sequence joins TRBV30 and TRBJ1-4; D is unresolved. Germline V gene sequence: CDR1 GTSNPN, CDR2 SVGIG (reference sequence). There are 14 residues in the CDR3. V lost 0 bases and J lost 5, with 10 bases in between. The CDR3 sequence is CAWSVSGLNEKLFF. CDR3 nucleotides: TGTGCCTGGAGTGTCAGCGGGCTGAATGAAAAACTGTTTTTT.

The gene calls are TRBV11-3 and TRBJ2-7; 7 bases agree with TRBD1. The germline V gene has CDR1 SGHNT and CDR2 YENEEA. After removal of 4 bases from V and 3 bases from J, the junction contained 3 bases not matched to a gene. The CDR3 loop spans 13 amino acids. The CDR3 is CASSSRDSYEQYF. The CDR3 DNA reads as TGTGCCAGCAGCTCCCGGGACAGCTACGAGCAGTACTTC. Full variable domain (missing parts from reference TRBV11-3 and TRBJ2-7): EAGVVQSPRYKIIEKKQPVAFWCNPISGHNTLYWYLQNLGQGPELLIRYENEEAVDDSQLPKDRFSAERLKGVDSTLKIQPAELGDSAVYLCASSSRDSYEQYFGPGTRLTVT.

This clone was seen once. CDR3 in amino acids: CASSPRQGTMNTEAFF. As DNA, the CDR3 is TGTGCCAGCAGCCCCAGACAGGGGACCATGAACACTGAAGCTTTCTTT. This chain connects TRBV9 to TRBJ1-1, with 8 bases that match TRBD1. V shed 4 bases and J 0 bases; nucleotides not matched to a gene: 8. The CDR3 loop spans 16 amino acids. Germline assignment: CDR1 SGDLS and CDR2 YYNGEE. Based on the CDR3 plus reference TRBV9 and TRBJ1-1, the full variable domain is DSGVTQTPKHLITATGQRVTLRCSPRSGDLSVYWYQQSLDQGLQFLIQYYNGEERAKGNILERFSAQQFPDLHSELNLSSLELGDSALYFCASSPRQGTMNTEAFFGQGTRLTVV.

The genes are TRBV6-1 and TRBJ2-2; a weak D match, TRBD1 (6 bases). Germline V CDR1 and CDR2: MNHNS, SASEGT. V was shortened by 1 base and J by 4 bases, with 10 bases between the two germline ends. The CDR3 extends over 15 amino acids. The CDR3 sequence is CASSEVQGSTGELFF. DNA of the CDR3: TGTGCCAGCAGTGAAGTACAGGGATCCACCGGGGAGCTGTTTTTT.

The genes are TRBV18 and TRBJ2-1, with 8 nucleotides matching TRBD2. Germline CDR1 is KGHSH and CDR2 is LQKENI. V gave up 3 bases and J gave up 4 bases; unmatched junction bases: 5. The CDR3 contains 15 residues. The CDR3 DNA is TGTGCCAGCTCACCGGGGACTAGAGTTTACAATGAGCAGTTCTTC. Its translation: CASSPGTRVYNEQFF.

This chain connects TRBV11-1 to TRBJ2-7; TRBD2 might be the D (6 bases). Between the trimmed V and J ends, which lost 1 base and 3 bases, there was a span of 7 bases. Germline CDR1 and CDR2: SGHAT and FQDESV (reference sequence). The CDR3 runs 13 residues. Written as DNA, the CDR3 is TGTGCCAGCAGCTTAGGGACTATCTACGAGCAGTACTTC. Protein: CASSLGTIYEQYF.

In its sample, this clone was seen once. The chain joins TRBV30 to TRBJ2-1; D may be TRBD2 (5 bases). The CDR3 consists of 11 residues. V was cut by 2 bases and J by 10 bases, with 9 bases left in between. CDR1 and CDR2 (germline): GTSNPN, SVGIG (reference sequence). The CDR3 nucleotides read TGTGCCTGGAGTAGGGCGGGCGAGCAGTTCTTC. Protein: CAWSRAGEQFF.

The chain couples TRBV2 to TRBJ1-5; 11 nucleotides align to TRBD1. Germline loops: CDR1 SNHLY, CDR2 FYNNEI. V was pared by 3 bases and J by 2 bases, with 3 bases of the junction left unmatched. The CDR3 has 16 amino acids. CDR3: CASSDWTGGGNQPQHF. CDR3 sequence (DNA): TGTGCCAGCAGTGATTGGACAGGGGGCGGCAATCAGCCCCAGCATTTT.

The chain uses TRBV4-3 and TRBJ1-2; 7 bases are a match to TRBD1. The CDR3 is 17 residues long. In germline, CDR1 is LGHNA, CDR2 YSLEER. The V gene end was trimmed by 0 bases and the J gene end by 5 bases; junction bases not matched to a gene: 12. CDR3: CASSQDWEGGRGYGYTF. Here the CDR3 DNA reads TGCGCCAGCAGCCAAGACTGGGAAGGGGGCAGGGGATATGGCTACACCTTC.

This chain connects TRBV20-1 to TRBJ2-1, with 8 bases aligning to TRBD1. V shed 6 bases, J shed 10 bases, and the junction held 5 bases outside the gene matches. This CDR3 region has 11 residues. Germline V lookup: CDR1 DFQATT, CDR2 SNEGSKA (reference sequence). The CDR3 DNA reads TGCAGTGCCGGACAGGGTTACGAGCAGTTCTTC. This encodes CSAGQGYEQFF.

The chain joins TRBV2 to TRBJ2-1, with D possibly being TRBD2 (5 bases). V shed 0 bases and J shed 4 bases, with 10 bases lying between them. The germline gives CDR1 SNHLY, CDR2 FYNNEI. This CDR3 contains 15 residues. CDR3 bases: TGTGCCAGCAGTGAAGCGGGGAGAAAATACAATGAGCAGTTCTTC. This sequence encodes CASSEAGRKYNEQFF.